A single sample gave rise to the 3 T cell receptor beta chains below, sequenced in a study of OX40 agonist ivuxolimab in advanced cancers. This table comes from immunoSEQ multiplex PCR, and its TCRdb copy is limited to in-frame clones, with some not included. This table holds tens of thousands of clones, around 85% found once. Sequencing used CD4+ or CD8+ T cells sorted from blood, obtained in a trial of the OX40 agonist ivuxolimab. The receptor source for this set is an adult with an advanced solid tumor such as melanoma, head and neck, liver or kidney cancer.

This clone has just one count. The genes are TRBV7-9 and TRBJ2-4; no clear D gene. The CDR3 length is 13 residues. Germline-derived CDR1 and CDR2 are SEHNR and FQNEAQ (reference sequence). The V and J ends lost 10 bases and 0 bases respectively, with 10 bases between them. This chain's CDR3 is CATEDGAKNIQYF. As DNA, the CDR3 is TGTGCCACCGAGGACGGAGCCAAAAACATTCAGTACTTC.

This clone has just one count. V is TRBV15 and J is TRBJ1-4; possible D gene TRBD1, 5 bases. Germline loops: CDR1 LNHNV, CDR2 YYDKDF (reference sequence). Deletions cut 0 bases from V and 7 bases from J, with 12 bases between. The CDR3 is made up of 15 amino acids. CDR3 sequence reads: CATSRDGTSGEKLFF. CDR3 coding DNA: TGTGCCACCAGCAGAGATGGGACCTCGGGTGAAAAACTGTTTTTT.

The chain couples TRBV9 to TRBJ2-7; D ambiguous. This CDR3 is 14 amino acids long. Germline-derived CDR1 and CDR2 are SGDLS and YYNGEE. Trimming left V 0 bases short and J 0 bases short, with 7 bases between. The CDR3 DNA is TGTGCCAGCAGCGTAGTTAGTTTCTCCTACGAGCAGTACTTC. It yields the protein CASSVVSFSYEQYF.